The 30 T cell receptor beta chains reported below all come from one sample, sequenced in a study of high-grade serous ovarian cancer treatment subgroups. Tumor samples were obtained before definitive surgery or chemotherapy. Measured with immunoSEQ multiplex PCR; TCRdb has only the in-frame clones, and not every one. The table has around 5,000 clones, about 70% seen once. Sequencing was performed on tumor tissue. The receptors here all came from a human donor with high-grade serous ovarian cancer.

This clone was found once. V and J are TRBV5-1 and TRBJ2-6; D gene ambiguous. Germline CDR1 is SGHRS and CDR2 is YFSETQ. This CDR3 is 17 amino acids long. The ends were cut back, 2 bases at V and 0 bases at J, with 12 bases in the middle. CDR3 in amino acids: CASSFAGPSSGANVLTF. The CDR3 nucleotides are TGCGCCAGCAGCTTCGCCGGACCCAGCTCTGGGGCCAACGTCCTGACTTTC.

The gene calls are TRBV27 and TRBJ1-5; maybe TRBD1 (5 bases). The CDR3 is made up of 12 amino acids. The V gene lost 9 bases and the J gene lost 7 bases, with 13 bases spanning the gap. Per germline, CDR1 MNHEY and CDR2 SMNVEV (reference sequence). CDR3: CASPPRGQPQHF. The CDR3 bases are TGTGCCAGTCCCCCTCGGGGGCAGCCCCAGCATTTT.

The chain joins TRBV4-2 to TRBJ2-1, with 8 bases matching TRBD2. The CDR3 runs to 16 residues. Germline V CDR1 and CDR2: LGHNA, YNFKEQ. Losses at the gene ends were 0 bases for V and 2 bases for J; bases not matched to a gene: 3. The CDR3 DNA reads as TGTGCCAGCAGCCAAGAAATCGGGGGGGCCTACAATGAGCAGTTCTTC. Its translation: CASSQEIGGAYNEQFF.

In its sample, this clone ranks as medium-sized. The chain recombines TRBV5-1 with TRBJ1-2; 7 bases are a match to TRBD1. With V trimmed by 4 bases and J by 7 bases, 13 bases remained unmatched. Germline V CDR1 and CDR2: SGHRS, YFSETQ. The CDR3 has 15 amino acids. The CDR3 DNA follows: TGCGCCAGCAGCCTGCTGACAGGGTCTCGAGGTGGCTACACCTTC. Translation gives CASSLLTGSRGGYTF.

The chain uses TRBV18 and TRBJ2-7, with D possibly called TRBD1 or TRBD2 (5 bases each). The germline V gene has CDR1 KGHSH and CDR2 LQKENI. The CDR3 contains 13 residues. The V end lost 3 bases, the J end lost 2 bases, and 8 bases lay between the germline ends. The CDR3 DNA reads as TGTGCCAGCTCACCGGGACGGACCTACGAGCAGTACTTC. Its protein is CASSPGRTYEQYF.

The chain uses TRBV27 and TRBJ1-1, with D hard to call. In germline, CDR1 is MNHEY, CDR2 SMNVEV (reference sequence). This CDR3 has 11 amino acids. V lost 9 bases and J lost 3, with 8 bases in between. The CDR3 loop is CARKEDTEAFF. The CDR3 region has the DNA TGTGCCAGGAAGGAGGACACTGAAGCTTTCTTT.

This rearrangement joins TRBV4-1 to TRBJ2-2; 9 nucleotides line up with TRBD1. CDR3 size: 14 residues. The V segment lost 4 bases and the J segment 7 bases; nucleotides outside the gene matches: 4. Per the germline V gene, CDR1 is MGHRA and CDR2 is YSYEKL. CDR3 DNA sequence: TGCGCCAGCAGCCCACAGGGGGCGGGCGGGGAGCTGTTTTTT. Translating it yields CASSPQGAGGELFF.

The rearrangement links TRBV19 to TRBJ2-1; 9 bases match TRBD1. The CDR3 is 16 residues long. The V gene's germline CDR1 is LNHDA and CDR2 SQIVND (reference sequence). Trimming took 4 bases from V and 5 from J; bases not matched to a gene: 9. The CDR3 sequence is CASSTPGTGLHNEQFF. CDR3 nucleotide sequence: TGTGCCAGTAGTACTCCCGGGACAGGGTTACACAATGAGCAGTTCTTC. The variable domain in full, completed from reference TRBV19 and TRBJ2-1, reads DGGITQSPKYLFRKEGQNVTLSCEQNLNHDAMYWYRQDPGQGLRLIYYSQIVNDFQKGDIAEGYSVSREKKESFPLTVTSAQKNPTAFYLCASSTPGTGLHNEQFFGPGTRLTVL.

The chain links TRBV18 to TRBJ2-1; D gene unclear. Trimming removed 3 bases from V and 7 bases from J, with 7 bases in between. Germline V gene sequence: CDR1 KGHSH, CDR2 LQKENI. This CDR3 contains 12 residues. In DNA form, the CDR3 reads TGTGCCAGCTCACCGATAGATAATGAGCAGTTCTTC. The encoded protein is CASSPIDNEQFF.

The table lists this clone with a count of one. This chain links TRBV10-1 with TRBJ2-3, with D unresolved. The germline V gene encodes CDR1 WNHNN and CDR2 SYGVQD (reference sequence). V lost 4 bases to trimming and J lost 6 bases, with 11 bases between them. The CDR3 loop spans 13 amino acids. The CDR3 here is CASSALPADTQYF. The CDR3 DNA follows: TGCGCCAGCAGTGCCCTCCCTGCGGATACGCAGTATTTT.

The rearrangement links TRBV20-1 to TRBJ2-1, with D unresolved. Per germline, CDR1 DFQATT and CDR2 SNEGSKA (reference sequence). Deletions cut 7 bases from V and 12 bases from J, with 16 bases between. This CDR3 is 11 amino acids long. The DNA of the CDR3 is TGCAGTGTCAGTAGGGTTGAGTGGCAGTTCTTC. Its translation is CSVSRVEWQFF.

For this clone: Other DNA sequences in this sample translate to the same CDR3. V is TRBV5-1 and J is TRBJ2-3; TRBD2 matches 7 bases. This CDR3 is 15 amino acids long. Per the germline V gene, CDR1 is SGHRS and CDR2 is YFSETQ. The V segment lost 4 bases and the J segment 3 bases; nucleotides outside the gene matches: 8. The CDR3 reads CASSSGGGGTDTQYF. Written as DNA, the CDR3 is TGCGCCAGCAGCAGTGGCGGGGGAGGTACAGATACGCAGTATTTT.

The chain uses TRBV5-8 and TRBJ2-1; possible D gene TRBD1, 5 bases. The CDR3 contains 14 residues. Germline-derived CDR1 and CDR2 are SGHTS and YDEGEE. V gave up 3 bases and J gave up 10 bases, with 17 bases separating them. In nucleotides, the CDR3 is TGTGCCAGCAGCTCCGCCGCAGGGTCGGGCGAGCAGTTCTTC. Translation: CASSSAAGSGEQFF.

Only a few counts were recorded for this clone. The V gene is TRBV27, the J gene TRBJ1-5, with D possibly TRBD1 on 5 matching bases. V was clipped by 6 bases and J by 4 bases, with 13 bases between them. The CDR3 runs to 14 residues. CDR1 is MNHEY and CDR2 is SMNVEV in the germline V gene (reference sequence). The CDR3 coding sequence is TGTGCCAGCAGCCGGGACGGGAGAAATCAGCCCCAGCATTTT. It encodes CASSRDGRNQPQHF.

The V and J genes are TRBV5-1 and TRBJ2-2; 7 bases line up with TRBD1. There are 15 residues in the CDR3. CDR1 SGHRS and CDR2 YFSETQ come from the germline V gene. With V trimmed by 0 bases and J by 5 bases, 4 bases remained unmatched. The CDR3 region is CASSLVTGATGELFF. The CDR3 DNA sequence: TGCGCCAGCAGCTTGGTAACAGGGGCGACCGGGGAGCTGTTTTTT.

This clone came up once. This sequence joins TRBV18 and TRBJ2-1; 9 nucleotides agree with TRBD1. Unmatched junction bases numbered 9, after V lost 6 bases and J lost 9 bases. Germline V gene lookup returns CDR1 KGHSH and CDR2 LQKENI. This CDR3 spans 14 amino acids. Written as DNA, the CDR3 is TGTGCCAGCTCTCTAGGGACAGGGAGACGTGAGCAGTTCTTC. Its translation: CASSLGTGRREQFF.

The chain employs TRBV14 and TRBJ1-2; tentative D call: TRBD1 (5 bases). Looked up from germline, CDR1 is SGHDN and CDR2 is FVKESK. CDR3 length: 17 amino acids. V was trimmed by 3 bases and J by 7 bases, leaving 24 bases between them. CDR3 amino acids: CASSHGGTAVPWGGYTF. CDR3 DNA: TGTGCCAGCAGCCATGGTGGGACGGCCGTCCCCTGGGGTGGCTACACCTTC.

CDR3 nucleotides: TGCGCCAGCAGCCAAGAGACAGGGGGTGACGAGGAGCAGTACTTC. Translation: CASSQETGGDEEQYF. V usage is TRBV4-3 and J usage is TRBJ2-7; the match to TRBD1 covers 9 bases. CDR1 LGHNA and CDR2 YSLEER come from the germline V gene. This CDR3 has 15 residues. V trimming: 0 bases; J trimming: 7 bases; junction bases outside the gene matches: 7.

This chain connects TRBV7-2 to TRBJ1-2, with D perhaps matching TRBD1 (5 bases). The CDR3 totals 12 residues. Germline V gene lookup returns CDR1 SGHTA and CDR2 FQGNSA. Trimming cost V 1 base and J 8 bases, with 8 bases left between them. CDR3 sequence (DNA): TGTGCCAGCAGCTTAGTGCAGGGCGGCTACACCTTC. It codes for CASSLVQGGYTF.

The chain has TRBV5-6 and TRBJ1-2; possibly TRBD1 for D (6 bases). V lost 2 bases to trimming and J lost 8 bases, with 16 bases between them. The CDR3 sequence is 14 residues long. The germline V gene has CDR1 SGHDT and CDR2 YYEEEE. Written as DNA, the CDR3 is TGTGCCAGCAGCTTATGGGGGGCGCGAATGGGCTACACCTTC. Its protein is CASSLWGARMGYTF.

The chain combines TRBV6-5 with TRBJ1-2; no reliable D call. The CDR3 is made up of 10 amino acids. The ends were cut back, 4 bases at V and 7 bases at J, with 4 bases in the middle. CDR1 is MNHEY and CDR2 is SVGAGI in the germline V gene. This CDR3 reads CASSFSGYTF. DNA of the CDR3: TGTGCCAGCAGTTTCTCTGGCTACACCTTC.

The V and J genes are TRBV6-5 and TRBJ1-3, with no clear D. There are 14 residues in the CDR3. V was clipped by 5 bases and J by 3 bases, with 11 bases between them. Germline assignment: CDR1 MNHEY and CDR2 SVGAGI. CDR3 nucleotide sequence: TGTGCCAGCAGTCTCTTGGGCCTTGGAAACACCATATATTTT. Protein product: CASSLLGLGNTIYF.

About this clone: The germline gene is not matched at one end of the junction; a read error may be the cause. Within the sample, other DNA sequences also encode this same CDR3. This chain connects TRBV9 to TRBJ1-1; D call uncertain. The CDR3 spans 13 residues. Per the germline V gene, CDR1 is SGDLS and CDR2 is YYNGEE. The CDR3, as DNA: TGTGCCAGCAGCGCTACAGTGAACACTGAAGCCTTCTTT. Translation: CASSATVNTEAFF.

This chain joins TRBV6-1 and TRBJ1-3; TRBD1 agrees at 8 bases. The CDR3 is 15 amino acids. V trimming: 10 bases; J trimming: 0 bases; junction bases outside the gene matches: 8. The germline V gene encodes CDR1 MNHNS and CDR2 SASEGT. The CDR3 loop is CAIVQGEDSGNTIYF. The DNA of the CDR3 is TGTGCCATTGTACAGGGGGAGGACTCTGGAAACACCATATATTTT.

The J gene is TRBJ2-2, the V gene TRBV6-6; perhaps TRBD1 as D (6 bases). The CDR3 spans 12 residues. Germline values: CDR1 MNHNY, CDR2 SVGAGI (reference sequence). Trimming shortened V by 8 bases and J by 6 bases, and 10 bases separated the two germline ends. The CDR3 DNA follows: TGTGCCAGCGGATACAGGGCCGGGGAGCTGTTTTTT. Its protein product is CASGYRAGELFF.

Worth noting for this clone: The same CDR3 is also encoded by other DNA sequences in this sample. The J gene is TRBJ1-5, the V gene TRBV7-9, with 10 bases matching TRBD1. The CDR3 has 15 amino acids. V dropped 5 bases and J dropped 7; count of bases not matched to a gene: 8. CDR1 is SEHNR and CDR2 is FQNEAQ in the germline V gene (reference sequence). CDR3: CASSKTGGKGQPQHF. In DNA, the CDR3 is TGTGCCAGCAGCAAGACAGGGGGCAAAGGCCAGCCCCAGCATTTT. Full variable domain (rest looked up from reference TRBV7-9 and TRBJ1-5): DTGVSQNPRHKITKRGQNVTFRCDPISEHNRLYWYRQTLGQGPEFLTYFQNEAQLEKSRLLSDRFSAERPKGSFSTLEIQRTEQGDSAMYLCASSKTGGKGQPQHFGDGTRLSIL.

The J gene is TRBJ1-1, the V gene TRBV13, with D perhaps TRBD1 (6 bases). Germline CDR1 reads PRHDT; CDR2 reads FYEKMQ (reference sequence). CDR3 length: 15 amino acids. The V end lost 6 bases, the J end lost 0 bases, and 14 bases lay between the germline ends. As DNA, the CDR3 is TGTGCCAGCAGAACCCGGGGGGGGCTGAACACTGAAGCTTTCTTT. Translating gives CASRTRGGLNTEAFF.

V is TRBV9 and J is TRBJ2-1, with D hard to call. The CDR3 has 11 amino acids. The V end was cut by 3 bases, the J end by 8 bases, with 6 bases between. Germline CDR1 SGDLS, CDR2 YYNGEE. The CDR3 spells CASSGFHEQFF. The CDR3 DNA reads TGTGCCAGCAGCGGATTCCATGAGCAGTTCTTC.

V usage is TRBV6-5 and J usage is TRBJ2-7; 9 bases map to TRBD1. V was clipped by 6 bases and J by 6 bases; unmatched bases: 9. This CDR3 spans 14 amino acids. Germline assignment: CDR1 MNHEY and CDR2 SVGAGI. The CDR3 sequence is CASSPGTGLIEQYF. The DNA of the CDR3 is TGTGCCAGCAGCCCCGGGACAGGGCTAATCGAGCAGTACTTC.

CDR3 region: CAWGAWDRTYEQYF. The CDR3 nucleotides are TGTGCCTGGGGAGCCTGGGACAGGACGTACGAGCAGTACTTC. The V and J genes are TRBV30 and TRBJ2-7, with 8 bases identical to TRBD1. The V gene's germline CDR1 is GTSNPN and CDR2 SVGIG (reference sequence). The V and J ends lost 5 bases and 4 bases, in that order; junction bases with no gene match: 10. CDR3 size: 14 residues.